Each of the 29 T cell receptor beta chains below was sequenced from the same sample in a study of cytomegalovirus exposure and HLA in healthy donors. With 60 Vbeta and 13 Jbeta primers, the PCR was carried out. Method: immunoSEQ multiplex PCR; TCRdb's copy keeps in-frame clones and lacks some. The sample includes 90,000 to 130,000 clones, more than 75% of them seen just once. What was sequenced was PBMCs. The origin of the receptors is a man aged 35 to 55 in good health and CMV-seronegative.

The chain combines TRBV5-4 with TRBJ2-1; TRBD2 aligns across 9 bases. The CDR3 has 17 residues. With V trimmed by 0 bases and J by 9 bases, 13 bases remained unmatched. In germline, CDR1 is SGHNT, CDR2 YYREEE (reference sequence). The chain's CDR3 is CASSLGMGRGGQGEQFF. The CDR3 coding sequence is TGTGCCAGCAGCTTGGGGATGGGGCGGGGGGGCCAGGGTGAGCAGTTCTTC.

The chain links TRBV10-3 to TRBJ1-2; D gene ambiguous. V gave up 4 bases and J gave up 4 bases, with 13 bases separating them. Germline V gene lookup returns CDR1 ENHRY and CDR2 SYGVKD. The CDR3 runs 14 residues. CDR3 coding DNA: TGTGCCATCAGTGCGGAAGGAGGAGTCTATGGCTACACCTTC. It is translated as CAISAEGGVYGYTF.

V gene TRBV6-5 combines with J gene TRBJ1-6; D possibly corresponds to TRBD1 (6 bases). The CDR3 spans 13 residues. The V and J ends lost 6 bases and 7 bases respectively, with 10 bases between them. The germline CDR1 and CDR2 sequences are MNHEY and SVGAGI. The CDR3 region is CASRGGMNSPLHF. CDR3 sequence (DNA): TGTGCCAGCAGAGGGGGAATGAATTCACCCCTCCACTTT.

Written as DNA, the CDR3 is TGTGCCAGCAGCTCCTCGGGTAATCAGCCCCAGCATTTT. This sequence encodes CASSSSGNQPQHF. The genes are TRBV7-6 and TRBJ1-5; no firm D call. The germline V gene encodes CDR1 SGHVS and CDR2 FNYEAQ. V lost 4 bases and J 4 bases, leaving 8 bases between the germline ends. The CDR3 consists of 13 residues.

CDR3 bases: TGCGCCAGCAGCGGGGGACAGACGCTTCAAGAGACCCAGTACTTC. This translates into CASSGGQTLQETQYF. V usage is TRBV5-1 and J usage is TRBJ2-5; TRBD1 aligns across 7 bases. The CDR3 is 15 amino acids. Germline CDR1 and CDR2: SGHRS and YFSETQ. V lost 4 bases and J lost 2; bases outside the gene matches: 8.

This chain connects TRBV11-3 to TRBJ2-1, with 15 bases that match TRBD2. With V trimmed by 5 bases and J by 10 bases, 12 bases remained unmatched. CDR3 length: 17 residues. Germline V gives CDR1 SGHNT, CDR2 YENEEA. The CDR3 sequence: CASSQGNGLAGGLEQFF. CDR3 coding DNA: TGTGCCAGCAGCCAGGGGAATGGACTAGCGGGGGGGCTCGAGCAGTTCTTC.

The CDR3 region has the DNA TGCGCCAGCAGCTTAGGGGGCCGCTCTGGAAACACCATATATTTT. This codes for CASSLGGRSGNTIYF. The V and J genes are TRBV5-1 and TRBJ1-3, with TRBD1 matching over 7 bases. The germline gives CDR1 SGHRS, CDR2 YFSETQ. The CDR3 length is 15 residues. Trimming took 2 bases from V and 0 from J; bases not matched to a gene: 2.

This clone was detected only a few times. The chain couples TRBV4-1 to TRBJ2-1; TRBD2 agrees at 12 bases. V shed 3 bases, J shed 9 bases, and the junction held 15 bases outside the gene matches. This CDR3 has 18 amino acids. CDR1 and CDR2 (germline): MGHRA, YSYEKL. The CDR3 bases are TGCGCCAGCAGCCAGGAGCTGAGACTAGCGGGGGCCTTGGGTGAGCAGTTCTTC. It encodes CASSQELRLAGALGEQFF.

The sample holds one count of this clone. V and J are TRBV9 and TRBJ2-3; D might be TRBD2 (6 bases). The V and J ends lost 2 bases and 4 bases respectively, with 14 bases between them. Germline V gene data show CDR1 as SGDLS and CDR2 as YYNGEE. The CDR3 consists of 15 residues. This chain's CDR3 is CASSVRQGGSDTQYF. The CDR3 DNA reads as TGTGCCAGCAGCGTTCGTCAGGGAGGTTCAGATACGCAGTATTTT.

This chain links TRBV7-6 with TRBJ2-2; the D gene is possibly TRBD1 (6 bases). Trimming left V 1 base short and J 7 bases short, with 16 bases between. Per the germline V gene, CDR1 is SGHVS and CDR2 is FNYEAQ. This CDR3 is built from 16 residues. CDR3 DNA sequence: TGTGCCAGCAGCTTAGAAGCACATCGAGGGGGCGGGGAGCTGTTTTTT. It encodes CASSLEAHRGGGELFF.

This rearrangement joins TRBV6-1 to TRBJ2-1; weak D call: TRBD2 (6 bases). The CDR3 loop spans 12 amino acids. V was trimmed by 3 bases and J by 8 bases, leaving 8 bases between them. The germline V gene encodes CDR1 MNHNS and CDR2 SASEGT. The CDR3 loop is CASSDKRDEQFF. The CDR3 coding sequence is TGTGCCAGCAGTGATAAGCGGGATGAGCAGTTCTTC.

The chain carries TRBV5-1 and TRBJ2-1, with 10 bases aligning to TRBD2. J gave up 2 bases and V 5 bases, and 4 bases lay outside the gene matches. This CDR3 has 15 residues. Germline assignment: CDR1 SGHRS and CDR2 YFSETQ. The CDR3 sequence: CASREAGGPYNEQFF. The CDR3, as DNA: TGCGCCAGCAGGGAAGCGGGGGGGCCCTACAATGAGCAGTTCTTC.

The chain recombines TRBV13 with TRBJ1-4, with 11 bases aligning to TRBD1. The CDR3 contains 16 residues. From germline, CDR1 is PRHDT and CDR2 FYEKMQ (reference sequence). V lost 3 bases and J lost 8; bases outside the gene matches: 8. The CDR3 DNA reads TGTGCCAGCAGCTTCGGAAGCGGGACAGGGGGGGAAAAACTGTTTTTT. Its protein product is CASSFGSGTGGEKLFF.

The chain couples TRBV6-6 to TRBJ1-5, with TRBD1 matching 8 bases. The junction had 4 bases not matched to a gene; V was cut back by 4 bases and J by 2 bases. Germline V gene lookup returns CDR1 MNHNY and CDR2 SVGAGI (reference sequence). The CDR3 contains 15 residues. CDR3 sequence: CASSSGTGGNQPQHF. The CDR3 nucleotides are TGTGCCAGCAGTTCCGGGACAGGCGGCAATCAGCCCCAGCATTTT.

The chain uses TRBV18 and TRBJ1-5, with D possibly being TRBD1 (6 bases). In germline, CDR1 is KGHSH, CDR2 LQKENI. V was shortened by 5 bases and J by 4 bases, with 12 bases between the two germline ends. This CDR3 is built from 14 residues. The CDR3 sequence is CASSADSINQPQHF. The CDR3 DNA reads TGTGCCAGCTCAGCGGACAGTATAAATCAGCCCCAGCATTTT.

Only one count was recorded for this clone. The chain links TRBV27 to TRBJ1-3; D is possibly TRBD1 (6 bases). V was shortened by 6 bases and J by 0 bases, with 12 bases between the two germline ends. CDR1 and CDR2 from the germline V gene are MNHEY and SMNVEV (reference sequence). This CDR3 region has 15 residues. The CDR3 here is CASRPDRSSGNTIYF. CDR3 in DNA: TGTGCCAGCAGGCCGGACAGAAGCTCTGGAAACACCATATATTTT.

The chain is built from TRBV28 and TRBJ1-6, with D perhaps TRBD1 (5 bases). Per germline, CDR1 MDHEN and CDR2 SYDVKM. The CDR3 spans 15 residues. Deletions cut 2 bases from V and 9 bases from J, with 14 bases between. The CDR3 region is CASSLVTGGSSPLHF. The CDR3 DNA reads as TGTGCCAGCAGTTTAGTGACCGGGGGGTCTTCACCCCTCCACTTT.

V and J are TRBV4-1 and TRBJ1-2; unclear D gene. V gave up 5 bases and J gave up 4 bases, with 5 bases separating them. The CDR3 runs 11 residues. Germline V gene sequence: CDR1 MGHRA, CDR2 YSYEKL. CDR3 nucleotide sequence: TGCGCCAGCAGCGGCCTCTATGGCTACACCTTC. Translated: CASSGLYGYTF.

The chain uses TRBV28 and TRBJ1-3; 7 positions match TRBD1. Germline values: CDR1 MDHEN, CDR2 SYDVKM. The CDR3 sequence is 16 residues long. The trim removed 5 bases at V and 0 bases at J, leaving 7 bases unmatched. The CDR3 DNA reads TGTGCCAGCAGTACCCGGGACAGTTTCTCTGGAAACACCATATATTTT. This encodes CASSTRDSFSGNTIYF.

The chain employs TRBV5-1 and TRBJ1-2; D is possibly TRBD1 (5 bases). V lost 4 bases and J lost 11, with 18 bases in between. CDR1 SGHRS and CDR2 YFSETQ come from the germline V gene. This CDR3 comprises 13 residues. This chain's CDR3 is CASSPVQAQGYTF. The CDR3 DNA is TGCGCCAGCAGCCCTGTACAGGCTCAGGGATACACCTTC.

The chain recombines TRBV29-1 with TRBJ1-1; perhaps TRBD1 as D (5 bases). Germline V gives CDR1 SQVTM, CDR2 ANQGSEA. The germline V and J ends were trimmed by 6 bases and 2 bases, with 10 bases remaining between them. The CDR3 runs to 12 residues. CDR3 DNA sequence: TGCAGCGTGGAACAGGCAAACACTGAAGCTTTCTTT. Protein product: CSVEQANTEAFF.

Only a few counts were recorded for this clone. This chain joins TRBV2 and TRBJ2-7; D is unresolved. V was clipped by 11 bases and J by 0 bases, with 14 bases between them. Germline CDR1 and CDR2: SNHLY and FYNNEI. The CDR3 has 13 residues. CDR3 sequence reads: CAFRLASSYEQYF. Here the CDR3 DNA reads TGTGCCTTCCGGTTAGCCAGCTCCTACGAGCAGTACTTC.

This chain joins TRBV29-1 and TRBJ2-7; TRBD2 might be the D (5 bases). This CDR3 region has 15 residues. CDR1 SQVTM and CDR2 ANQGSEA come from the germline V gene. Deletions cut 4 bases from V and 0 bases from J, with 16 bases between. The CDR3 is CSVGRWRLGSYEQYF. The CDR3 DNA reads as TGCAGCGTTGGGAGGTGGAGGTTGGGCTCCTACGAGCAGTACTTC.

The J gene is TRBJ2-5, the V gene TRBV5-1; tentatively, D is TRBD2 (7 bases). The CDR3 contains 15 residues. Germline CDR1 is SGHRS and CDR2 is YFSETQ. The V gene lost 1 base and the J gene lost 5 bases, with 15 bases spanning the gap. CDR3 loop: CASSLSGAREETQYF. The CDR3 coding sequence is TGCGCCAGCAGCTTGTCGGGGGCGCGGGAGGAGACCCAGTACTTC.

This clone was seen a handful of times. The V call is TRBV23-1, the J call TRBJ1-2; TRBD1 is a possible D gene (6 bases). TRBV23-1 is placed among ORFs of uncertain function. This CDR3 region has 21 residues. With 0 bases removed from V and 4 bases from J, the gap between germline ends came to 30 bases. The CDR3 region is CASSQSGQGRRNQNGGYGYTF. CDR3 nucleotide sequence: TGCGCCAGCAGTCAATCCGGGCAGGGGAGACGAAACCAGAATGGCGGCTATGGCTACACCTTC.

V gene TRBV10-3 combines with J gene TRBJ1-1; D remains unclear. Per the germline V gene, CDR1 is ENHRY and CDR2 is SYGVKD. Trimming took off 10 bases at V and 1 base at J, with 16 bases between the two ends. This CDR3 has 14 residues. The DNA for the CDR3 is TGTGCCACCTCCTTGGGTTCAGGGAACACTGAAGCTTTCTTT. It translates to CATSLGSGNTEAFF.

This clone was recorded a few times. J is TRBJ1-5 and V is TRBV6-1, with a tentative D call TRBD1 (6 bases). Trimming took 7 bases from V and 13 from J, leaving 17 bases between them. Germline CDR1 is MNHNS and CDR2 is SASEGT. The CDR3 consists of 12 residues. The CDR3 loop reads CASTPGVEGQHF. The CDR3 DNA sequence: TGTGCCAGCACTCCAGGGGTAGAGGGGCAGCATTTT.

This clone was detected only a few times. The chain recombines TRBV5-6 with TRBJ1-1; D remains unclear. Germline V gene data show CDR1 as SGHDT and CDR2 as YYEEEE. V shed 2 bases and J shed 1 base, with 9 bases lying between them. This CDR3 is built from 14 residues. CDR3: CASSFGSGNTEAFF. The CDR3 DNA reads as TGTGCCAGCAGCTTCGGTTCAGGGAACACTGAAGCTTTCTTT.

The gene calls are TRBV14 and TRBJ1-1; D is unresolved. The CDR3 is 13 amino acids. Trimming removed 5 bases from V and 5 bases from J, with 12 bases in between. The V gene's germline CDR1 is SGHDN and CDR2 FVKESK. The CDR3 coding sequence is TGTGCCAGCAGCACACGGACTCGGACTGAAGCTTTCTTT. Residues: CASSTRTRTEAFF.